Only one count was recorded for the clone carrying this T cell receptor beta chain. Its antigen is not known. Sequencing used immunoSEQ version 4 in survey mode. TCRdb keeps only in-frame clones here, not all; method: immunoSEQ multiplex PCR. The table includes 35,000 to 45,000 clones, around 85% detected once. The stimulus was an HIV-1 Gag 15-mer peptide pool, 1 ug/peptide/mL. CD40L-negative CD69-negative CD45RO-high memory CD4+ T cells were sorted as populations depleted of antigen-responding cells. The data are from a study of persistence of HIV-infected CD4 T cells. Study-wide context: Donors were ART-treated; their CMV- and Gag-responding CD4+ T cells were isolated. Study observations and caveats: Within sorted populations, more oligoclonal TCRs accompanied more oligoclonal proviruses. Degenerate expanded CDR3beta sequences were enriched among CMV- and Gag-responding cells. Compared with CD3/CD28-stimulated cells, CMV- and Gag-responding cells showed lower TCRbeta richness.

The CDR3 runs 13 residues. From germline, CDR1 is MDHEN and CDR2 SYDVKM. This sequence was found in an adult with HIV. The donor label of this sample is uncertain. Sequencing was performed on cultured CD4+ T cells from PBMCs, taken from a patient who received antiretroviral therapy. The chain couples TRBV28 to TRBJ1-2; 9 nucleotides align to TRBD1. The CDR3 region is CATMGDRVDGYTF. CDR3 nucleotides: TGTGCAACCATGGGGGACAGGGTAGATGGCTACACCTTC.